The present T cell receptor (beta chain) was sequenced within a study of T cell changes during pregnancy in multiple sclerosis. Here immunoSEQ multiplex PCR was the method, and the copy in TCRdb shows in-frame clones only, minus some. Among 37,000 or so clones listed, 75% to 95% were seen once. Germline V gene data show CDR1 as MNHEY and CDR2 as SVGAGI. The V end lost 4 bases, the J end lost 0 bases, and 11 bases lay between the germline ends. This CDR3 comprises 15 residues. The starting material was CD4+ T cells from peripheral blood mononuclear cells, obtained in the second trimester of pregnancy. The receptor was derived from a female donor in good health, enrolled as a control in a pregnancy study. The chain couples TRBV6-5 to TRBJ2-3, with D uncertain. CDR3 sequence (DNA): TGTGCCAGCAGTTTGATGGAGAGTAGCACAGATACGCAGTATTTT. Encoded protein: CASSLMESSTDTQYF.